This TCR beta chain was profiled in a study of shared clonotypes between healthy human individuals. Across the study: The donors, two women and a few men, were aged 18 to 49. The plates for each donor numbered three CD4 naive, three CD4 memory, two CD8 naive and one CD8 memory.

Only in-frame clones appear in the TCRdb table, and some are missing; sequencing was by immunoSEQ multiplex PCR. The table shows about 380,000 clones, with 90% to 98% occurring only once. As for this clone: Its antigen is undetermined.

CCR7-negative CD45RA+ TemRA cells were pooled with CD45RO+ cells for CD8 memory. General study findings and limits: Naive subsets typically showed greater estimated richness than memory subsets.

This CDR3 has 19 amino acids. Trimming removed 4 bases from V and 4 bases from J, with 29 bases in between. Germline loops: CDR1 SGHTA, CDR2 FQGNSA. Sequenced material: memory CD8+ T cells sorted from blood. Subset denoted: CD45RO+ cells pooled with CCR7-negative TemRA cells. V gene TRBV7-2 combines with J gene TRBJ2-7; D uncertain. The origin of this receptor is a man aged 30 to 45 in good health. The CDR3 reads CASSYLGPYRATATYEQYF. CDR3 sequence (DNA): TGTGCCAGCAGCTACCTAGGTCCTTACCGGGCCACGGCCACATACGAGCAGTACTTC.